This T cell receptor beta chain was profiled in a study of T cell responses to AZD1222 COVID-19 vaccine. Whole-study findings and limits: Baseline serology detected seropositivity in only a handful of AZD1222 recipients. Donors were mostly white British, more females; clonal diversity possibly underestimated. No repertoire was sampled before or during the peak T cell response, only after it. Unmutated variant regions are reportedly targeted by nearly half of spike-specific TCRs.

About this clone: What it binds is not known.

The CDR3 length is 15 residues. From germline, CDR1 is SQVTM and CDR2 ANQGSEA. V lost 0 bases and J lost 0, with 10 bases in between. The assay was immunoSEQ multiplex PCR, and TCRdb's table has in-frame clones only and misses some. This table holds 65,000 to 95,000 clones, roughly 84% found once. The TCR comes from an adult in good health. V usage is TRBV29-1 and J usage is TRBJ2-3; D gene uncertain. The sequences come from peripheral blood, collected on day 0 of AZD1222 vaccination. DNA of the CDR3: TGCAGCGTTGAAGAGTCCCCCCTTAGCACAGATACGCAGTATTTT. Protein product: CSVEESPLSTDTQYF.